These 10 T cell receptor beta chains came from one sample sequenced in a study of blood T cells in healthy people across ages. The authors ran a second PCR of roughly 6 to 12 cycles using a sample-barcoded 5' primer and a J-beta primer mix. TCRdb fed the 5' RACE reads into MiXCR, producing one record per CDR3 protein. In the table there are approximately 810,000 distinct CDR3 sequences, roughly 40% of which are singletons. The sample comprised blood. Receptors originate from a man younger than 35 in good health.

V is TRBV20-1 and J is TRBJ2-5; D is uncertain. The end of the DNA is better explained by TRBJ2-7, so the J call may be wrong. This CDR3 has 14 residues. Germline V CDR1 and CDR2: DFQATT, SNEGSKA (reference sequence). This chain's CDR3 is CSARRRSQAYEQYF. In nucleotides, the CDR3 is TGCAGTGCTAGAAGGCGGAGCCAAGCCTACGAGCAGTACTTC.

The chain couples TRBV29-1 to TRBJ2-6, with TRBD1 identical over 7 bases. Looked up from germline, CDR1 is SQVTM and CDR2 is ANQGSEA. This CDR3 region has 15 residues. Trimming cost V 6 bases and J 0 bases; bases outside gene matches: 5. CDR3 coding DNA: TGCAGCGTGGGGACAGCTCTCTCTGGGGCCAACGTCCTGACTTTC. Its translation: CSVGTALSGANVLTF.

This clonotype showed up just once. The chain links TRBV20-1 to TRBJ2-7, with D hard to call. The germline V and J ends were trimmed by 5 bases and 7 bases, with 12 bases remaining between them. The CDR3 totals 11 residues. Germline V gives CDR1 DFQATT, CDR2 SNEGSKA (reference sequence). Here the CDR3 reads CSAPYIDEQYF. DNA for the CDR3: TGCAGTGCTCCCTATATCGATGAGCAGTACTTC.

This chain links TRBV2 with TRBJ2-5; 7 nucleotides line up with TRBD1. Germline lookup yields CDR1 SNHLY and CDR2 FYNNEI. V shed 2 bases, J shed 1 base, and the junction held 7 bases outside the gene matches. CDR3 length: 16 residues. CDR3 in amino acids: CASSERSGQVQETQYF. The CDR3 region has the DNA TGTGCCAGCAGTGAACGGTCAGGACAGGTCCAAGAGACCCAGTACTTC.

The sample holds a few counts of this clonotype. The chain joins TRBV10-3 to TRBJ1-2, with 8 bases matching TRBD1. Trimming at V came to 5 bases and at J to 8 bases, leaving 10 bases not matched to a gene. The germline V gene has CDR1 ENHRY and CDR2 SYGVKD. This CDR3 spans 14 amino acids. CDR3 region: CAISLTGVESGYTF. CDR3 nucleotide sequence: TGTGCCATCAGTCTGACAGGGGTGGAAAGCGGCTACACCTTC.

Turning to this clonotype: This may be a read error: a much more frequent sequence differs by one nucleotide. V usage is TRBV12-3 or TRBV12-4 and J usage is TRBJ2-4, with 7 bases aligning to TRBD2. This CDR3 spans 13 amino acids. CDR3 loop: CASSFGGENIRYF. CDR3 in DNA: TGTGCCAGCAGTTTTGGGGGGGAAAACATTCGGTACTTC.

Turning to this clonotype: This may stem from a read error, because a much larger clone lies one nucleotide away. As DNA, the CDR3 is TGCAGTGCGAGAACTGGCGGGGGGGCCAATGAGCAGTTCTTC. It is translated as CSARTGGGANEQFF. J is TRBJ2-1 and V is TRBV20-1; 9 bases map to TRBD2. This CDR3 has 14 residues. The ends lost 6 bases at V and 6 bases at J; junction bases unmatched: 9. From germline, CDR1 is DFQATT and CDR2 SNEGSKA (reference sequence).

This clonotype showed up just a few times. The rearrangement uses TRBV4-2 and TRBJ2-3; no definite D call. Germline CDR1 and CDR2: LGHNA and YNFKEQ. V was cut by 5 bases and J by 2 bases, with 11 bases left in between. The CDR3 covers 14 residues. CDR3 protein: CASSGLGHTDTQYF. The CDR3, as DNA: TGTGCCAGCAGCGGGTTAGGGCACACAGATACGCAGTATTTT.

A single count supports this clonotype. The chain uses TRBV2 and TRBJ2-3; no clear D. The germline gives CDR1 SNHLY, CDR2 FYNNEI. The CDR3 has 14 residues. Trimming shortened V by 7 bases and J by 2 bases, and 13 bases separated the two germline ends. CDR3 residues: CASITGSATDTQYF. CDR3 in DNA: TGTGCCAGCATTACCGGGTCCGCCACAGATACGCAGTATTTT.

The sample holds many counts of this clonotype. CDR3 nucleotides: TGCAGTGCTGAGGACGAGCGGGGGGAGGTAGATACGCAGTATTTT. Translating it yields CSAEDERGEVDTQYF. This rearrangement joins TRBV20-1 to TRBJ2-3; 9 bases are shared with TRBD2. The CDR3 loop spans 15 amino acids. Trimming removed 5 bases from V and 5 bases from J; junction bases left unmatched: 11. The germline V gene has CDR1 DFQATT and CDR2 SNEGSKA (reference sequence).